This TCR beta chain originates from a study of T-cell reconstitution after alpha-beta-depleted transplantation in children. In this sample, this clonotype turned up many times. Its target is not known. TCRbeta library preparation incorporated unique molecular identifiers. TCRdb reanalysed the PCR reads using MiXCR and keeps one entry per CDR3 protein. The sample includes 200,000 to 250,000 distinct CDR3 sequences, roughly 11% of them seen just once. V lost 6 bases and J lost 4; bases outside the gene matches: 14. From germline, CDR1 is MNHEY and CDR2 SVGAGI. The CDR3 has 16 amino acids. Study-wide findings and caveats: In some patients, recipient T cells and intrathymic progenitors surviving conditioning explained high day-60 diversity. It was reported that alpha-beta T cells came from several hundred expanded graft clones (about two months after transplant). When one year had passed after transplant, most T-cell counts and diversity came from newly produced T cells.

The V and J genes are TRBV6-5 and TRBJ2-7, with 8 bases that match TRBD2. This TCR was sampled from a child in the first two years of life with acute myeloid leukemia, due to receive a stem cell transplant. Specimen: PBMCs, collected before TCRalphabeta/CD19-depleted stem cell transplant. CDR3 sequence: CASSRGLESGKYEQYF. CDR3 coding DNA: TGTGCCAGCAGCCGGGGACTAGAGTCGGGGAAGTACGAGCAGTACTTC.